The 24 T cell receptor beta chains below come from one sample, sequenced in a study of T cell responses to AZD1222 COVID-19 vaccine (dated by TCRdb to 2020 to 2022). The library came from the immunoSEQ multiplex PCR assay. In its TCRdb copy, this immuneACCESS table keeps in-frame sequences only and misses some clones. Where compared with another copy, unresolved V genes explain less than half of these, and the others have no known cause. The sample yields roughly 140,000 clones; 75% to 95% were counted once. The biggest ten clones account for 1.5% to 2% of the sample. The time point label on this specimen signifies: baseline before first vaccination. This sample comprised peripheral blood, obtained on day 0 of AZD1222 vaccination. The receptors stem from an adult in good health.

The V gene is TRBV28, the J gene TRBJ2-3; 11 bases line up with TRBD1. Germline CDR1 and CDR2: MDHEN and SYDVKM. V lost 5 bases, J lost 8 bases, and 15 bases stayed unmatched. The CDR3 spans 17 residues. The CDR3 here is CASSGIADRGRLSTQYF. CDR3 in DNA: TGTGCCAGCAGTGGGATTGCGGACAGGGGGCGTTTGAGTACGCAGTATTTT.

The chain joins TRBV6-4 to TRBJ2-2, with 10 bases identical to TRBD2. V lost 2 bases to trimming and J lost 4 bases; unmatched junction nucleotides: 1. CDR3 size: 15 residues. The germline V gene has CDR1 MRHNA and CDR2 SNTAGT. The CDR3 DNA follows: TGTGCCAGCAGTGACAGCGGGAGGGCCACCGGGGAGCTGTTTTTT. This sequence encodes CASSDSGRATGELFF.

Only a few counts were recorded for this clone. This chain uses TRBV19 with TRBJ1-1; D might be TRBD1 (5 bases). V was clipped by 3 bases and J by 1 base, with 12 bases between them. Germline CDR1 reads LNHDA; CDR2 reads SQIVND (reference sequence). The CDR3 runs to 15 residues. The CDR3 DNA is TGTGCCAGTAGTATGCGCCGCGACAGGAACACTGAAGCTTTCTTT. Translating gives CASSMRRDRNTEAFF.

The V and J genes are TRBV11-3 and TRBJ2-2, with TRBD2 matching over 13 bases. The V gene end was trimmed by 5 bases and the J gene end by 2 bases; junction bases not matched to a gene: 11. CDR3 length equals 19 residues. From germline, CDR1 is SGHNT and CDR2 YENEEA. In DNA, the CDR3 is TGTGCCAGCAGCCCCTGGACTAGCGGGAGAGACTCTAACACCGGGGAGCTGTTTTTT. Residues: CASSPWTSGRDSNTGELFF.

The V and J genes are TRBV4-2 and TRBJ1-5; D ambiguous. This CDR3 spans 14 amino acids. CDR1 LGHNA and CDR2 YNFKEQ come from the germline V gene. V was cut by 1 base and J by 6 bases, with 10 bases left in between. As DNA, the CDR3 is TGTGCCAGCAGCCAAGGGGTCTCGGCTCAGCCCCAGCATTTT. This codes for CASSQGVSAQPQHF.

This chain joins TRBV4-1 and TRBJ2-7, with D uncertain. The V end was cut by 0 bases, the J end by 0 bases, with 9 bases between. CDR3 size: 15 residues. Per germline, CDR1 MGHRA and CDR2 YSYEKL. In DNA, the CDR3 is TGCGCCAGCAGCCAAGACGCTCACAGCTCCTACGAGCAGTACTTC. Its translation: CASSQDAHSSYEQYF.

This chain's CDR3 is CASSLVLAGADTQYF. The CDR3, as DNA: TGCGCCAGCAGCTTGGTCCTAGCGGGTGCAGATACGCAGTATTTT. The rearrangement uses TRBV5-1 and TRBJ2-3, with 8 bases aligning to TRBD2. This CDR3 region has 15 residues. Germline V lookup: CDR1 SGHRS, CDR2 YFSETQ. Losses at the gene ends were 0 bases for V and 4 bases for J; bases not matched to a gene: 4.

This sequence joins TRBV13 and TRBJ1-2; TRBD1 might be the D (5 bases). The CDR3 consists of 14 residues. From germline, CDR1 is PRHDT and CDR2 FYEKMQ (reference sequence). V was pared by 5 bases and J by 2 bases, with 12 bases between. CDR3 sequence (DNA): TGTGCCAGCAGCGGATCGACAGTCAACTATGGCTACACCTTC. Its translation: CASSGSTVNYGYTF. The whole variable domain, remainder taken from reference TRBV13 and TRBJ1-2, is AAGVIQSPRHLIKEKRETATLKCYPIPRHDTVYWYQQGPGQDPQFLISFYEKMQSDKGSIPDRFSAQQFSDYHSELNMSSLELGDSALYFCASSGSTVNYGYTFGSGTRLTVV.

J is TRBJ1-3 and V is TRBV18; TRBD1 might be the D (6 bases). From germline, CDR1 is KGHSH and CDR2 LQKENI. The V and J ends lost 3 bases and 2 bases respectively, with 20 bases between them. This CDR3 is built from 18 residues. In nucleotides, the CDR3 is TGTGCCAGCTCACCCTCCTCCCCAACAGGGAGTACTGGAAACACCATATATTTT. Its translation: CASSPSSPTGSTGNTIYF.

V usage is TRBV20-1 and J usage is TRBJ1-1, with D unresolved. Germline values: CDR1 DFQATT, CDR2 SNEGSKA (reference sequence). The CDR3 is 11 amino acids. Trimming took off 7 bases at V and 5 bases at J, with 11 bases between the two ends. CDR3 in DNA: TGCAGTGACTTAAGAGGTACTGAAGCTTTCTTT. Translating gives CSDLRGTEAFF.

The chain links TRBV19 to TRBJ2-7, with D possibly TRBD1 on 6 matching bases. Trimming stripped 1 base from V and 3 bases from J, with 10 bases between. The CDR3 is 14 amino acids. Germline-derived CDR1 and CDR2 are LNHDA and SQIVND (reference sequence). The DNA of the CDR3 is TGTGCCAGTAGTATAGGGTCAGGGGTCTACGAGCAGTACTTC. This sequence encodes CASSIGSGVYEQYF. The full variable domain, in which reference TRBV19 and TRBJ2-7 provide the parts outside the CDR3, is DGGITQSPKYLFRKEGQNVTLSCEQNLNHDAMYWYRQDPGQGLRLIYYSQIVNDFQKGDIAEGYSVSREKKESFPLTVTSAQKNPTAFYLCASSIGSGVYEQYFGPGTRLTVT.

V is TRBV18 and J is TRBJ1-2; D remains ambiguous. Trimming shortened V by 4 bases and J by 0 bases, and 12 bases separated the two germline ends. Germline values: CDR1 KGHSH, CDR2 LQKENI. The CDR3 is 15 residues long. The CDR3 region is CASSLQKDSNYGYTF. As DNA, the CDR3 is TGTGCCAGCTCACTTCAGAAGGATTCTAACTATGGCTACACCTTC.

This chain joins TRBV4-3 and TRBJ2-4; 12 bases align to TRBD2. Per germline, CDR1 LGHNA and CDR2 YSLEER. The V gene end was trimmed by 1 base and the J gene end by 6 bases; junction bases not matched to a gene: 7. The CDR3 is made up of 17 amino acids. The CDR3 is CASSQVRTSGKGNIQYF. The CDR3 DNA is TGCGCCAGCAGCCAAGTAAGGACTAGCGGGAAGGGAAACATTCAGTACTTC.

This clone came up a few times. V and J are TRBV10-2 and TRBJ1-2, with 8 nucleotides matching TRBD1. CDR3 length: 14 amino acids. Trimming cost V 6 bases and J 3 bases; bases outside gene matches: 6. From germline, CDR1 is WSHSY and CDR2 SAAADI. CDR3 amino acids: CASSRQGLDYGYTF. CDR3 nucleotide sequence: TGCGCCAGCAGCAGACAGGGGCTAGACTATGGCTACACCTTC.

V is TRBV24-1 and J is TRBJ2-1; TRBD1 matches at 10 bases. The CDR3 extends over 17 amino acids. The V segment lost 4 bases and the J segment 7 bases; nucleotides outside the gene matches: 12. Germline CDR1 reads KGHDR; CDR2 reads SFDVKD. The CDR3 DNA follows: TGTGCCACCAGTGAAACCTGGGACAGGGGAAAAGTGAATGAGCAGTTCTTC. This gives the protein CATSETWDRGKVNEQFF.

The chain employs TRBV5-4 and TRBJ2-7, with a tentative D call TRBD1 (5 bases). The V end was cut by 4 bases, the J end by 0 bases, with 11 bases between. The germline V gene encodes CDR1 SGHNT and CDR2 YYREEE (reference sequence). The CDR3 spans 14 residues. CDR3 nucleotide sequence: TGTGCCAGCAGCCTGGCTAGGGGCTCCTACGAGCAGTACTTC. This codes for CASSLARGSYEQYF.

The chain couples TRBV28 to TRBJ2-7, with TRBD2 as a possible D gene (5 bases). With 6 bases removed from V and 6 bases from J, the gap between germline ends came to 24 bases. Germline CDR1 and CDR2: MDHEN and SYDVKM. The CDR3 covers 16 residues. The CDR3 is CASSSTRGRWAGEQYF. CDR3 nucleotides: TGTGCCAGCAGCTCCACCAGAGGACGGTGGGCGGGCGAGCAGTACTTC.

This chain uses TRBV14 with TRBJ1-1, with a tentative D call TRBD1 (6 bases). The length of the CDR3 is 17 residues. Germline V gives CDR1 SGHDN, CDR2 FVKESK. Between the trimmed V and J ends, which lost 0 bases and 1 base, there was a span of 15 bases. The CDR3 DNA follows: TGTGCCAGCAGCCAAGATTGGAGGGGGGTGCCGAACACTGAAGCTTTCTTT. Translated, it gives CASSQDWRGVPNTEAFF.

A single count supports this clone. The chain combines TRBV10-3 with TRBJ2-1, with D uncertain. CDR3 length: 13 residues. Germline V gene data show CDR1 as ENHRY and CDR2 as SYGVKD. Trimming stripped 4 bases from V and 1 base from J, with 5 bases between. CDR3 nucleotide sequence: TGTGCCATCAGTGGCGGATCCTACAATGAGCAGTTCTTC. Translating it yields CAISGGSYNEQFF.

The rearrangement links TRBV28 to TRBJ1-5; a weak D match, TRBD1 (6 bases). Looked up from germline, CDR1 is MDHEN and CDR2 is SYDVKM. V was clipped by 2 bases and J by 7 bases, with 12 bases between them. The CDR3 loop spans 14 amino acids. The CDR3 nucleotides are TGTGCCAGCAGTTTAAGGGGGGGATGGCAGCCCCAGCATTTT. This codes for CASSLRGGWQPQHF.

The chain couples TRBV29-1 to TRBJ2-1; 10 positions match TRBD2. This CDR3 spans 15 amino acids. Germline lookup yields CDR1 SQVTM and CDR2 ANQGSEA. Trimming at V came to 4 bases and at J to 4 bases, leaving 7 bases not matched to a gene. The chain's CDR3 is CSVVSGTSVYNEQFF. The CDR3 DNA reads TGCAGCGTTGTTAGCGGGACTAGCGTTTACAATGAGCAGTTCTTC.

This clone was seen only once. The chain couples TRBV24-1 to TRBJ1-5, with no clear D. CDR1 KGHDR and CDR2 SFDVKD come from the germline V gene. This CDR3 comprises 13 residues. V lost 4 bases and J 7 bases, leaving 10 bases between the germline ends. This CDR3 reads CATSDEMGQPQHF. In DNA, the CDR3 is TGTGCCACCAGTGACGAAATGGGACAGCCCCAGCATTTT.

The V call is TRBV9, the J call TRBJ2-2; 7 bases line up with TRBD2. Germline lookup yields CDR1 SGDLS and CDR2 YYNGEE. The CDR3 consists of 19 residues. V gave up 0 bases and J gave up 0 bases; unmatched junction bases: 11. CDR3 amino acids: CASSVVPEGGSSNTGELFF. As DNA, the CDR3 is TGTGCCAGCAGCGTAGTCCCGGAGGGCGGGAGCTCGAACACCGGGGAGCTGTTTTTT.

Comments on this clone: The germline gene is not matched at one end of the junction; a read error may be the cause. V gene TRBV10-3 combines with J gene TRBJ2-5; TRBD2 matches at 7 bases. The germline gives CDR1 ENHRY, CDR2 SYGVKD. The CDR3 length is 13 residues. The chain's CDR3 is CAIRVAGQETQYF. CDR3 DNA sequence: TGTGCAATCAGGGTAGCGGGCCAAGAGACCCAGTACTTC.